The sequence of this T cell receptor beta chain was determined in a study of cytomegalovirus exposure and HLA in healthy donors. The study's findings and limits: Most subjects had HLA-A and HLA-B alleles reportedly predicted accurately by TCR beta sequences.

Trimming took 6 bases from V and 6 from J; bases not matched to a gene: 7. Germline CDR1 MGHRA, CDR2 YSYEKL. The CDR3 has 13 residues. With respect to this clone: Its antigen is undetermined.

Amplification used 60 Vbeta primers and 13 Jbeta primers. The table came from immunoSEQ multiplex PCR; TCRdb's copy has only in-frame clones and leaves some out. Among around 100,000 clones listed, approximately 79% were seen once. This chain connects TRBV4-1 to TRBJ2-7, with 8 bases that match TRBD1. The sample was PBMCs. This TCR came from a man in his fifties or sixties in good health and CMV-seropositive. The CDR3 DNA sequence: TGCGCCAGCAGTCTTCACACAGGGGGCGAGCAGTACTTC. Translated, it gives CASSLHTGGEQYF.